A selection of T cell receptor beta chains follows, all from one sample in a study of blood T cells in healthy people across ages. TCRdb re-derived calls from the 5' RACE reads in MiXCR, one entry per CDR3 protein. The sample yields some 760,000 distinct CDR3 sequences, 20% to 25% seen once. The same data also contributed to another study, on T cells of mothers and their children.

The specimen sequenced was blood. The receptor set was obtained from a boy between 5 and 17 years old in good health. Each CDR3 is given without its conserved first and last residue. Size tells how often a clone was seen (once, few, many) or the class of an expanded clone, and some rows leave it out.

clone_size,v_call,cdr3_aa
few,TRBV7-9,ASSQLEATNEKLF
few,TRBV29-1,SVDFGSGRTNEQF
.,TRBV19,ASFDTTKNIQY
.,TRBV7-9,ASSLDVDRQETQY
.,TRBV7-2,ASSLERGVGAF
.,TRBV7-9,ASSLSHRSLGTQY
.,TRBV4-1,ASSPEPRGAGYEQF
few,TRBV24-1,ATSVAGGWGETQY
few,TRBV12-3/TRBV12-4,ASSFGQGGGQPQH
few,TRBV3-1,ASSQEAASYEQY
once,TRBV28,ASTSNLGSSYNEQF
few,TRBV25-1,ASRVSGRRDTQY
.,TRBV24-1,ATSDGQINNEQF
few,TRBV5-1,ASSPRQGKNEQY
few,TRBV11-3,ASSLTSGGPYNEQF
.,TRBV12-5,ASGSGGNYEQY
.,TRBV7-9,ASSWSDREDGYT
few,TRBV20-1,SARDMVDEQY
.,TRBV9,ASSEPQGPDEQY
few,TRBV29-1,SVGQGADGYT
.,TRBV20-1,SVVDRILDEQY
.,TRBV6-5,ASSPRAHEQF
.,TRBV4-3,AGSQAFRGHYGYT
.,TRBV2,ASSDVRESGYT
.,TRBV4-1,ASSQVGVRQETQY
few,TRBV5-5,ASSFPDSIYEQY
.,TRBV7-2,ASSPPGRGDNEQF
.,TRBV11-2,ASSFASGSPGNEQF
few,TRBV11-2,ASSLDAQAVIYEQY
.,TRBV29-1,SVEVDRGKNNEQF
few,TRBV12-5,ASGPDSRANYGYT
.,TRBV20-1,SARDISSDTEY
.,TRBV10-3,AMSTGQNTEEAF
.,TRBV4-3,ASSQSSHATNEKLF
.,TRBV24-1,ATGRGVGTQY
few,TRBV12-3/TRBV12-4,ASGWTGGGEQY
few,TRBV29-1,SVELSAQGETQY
few,TRBV28,ASQSGYTDEQY
.,TRBV4-3,ASSHRNGVDEQF
.,TRBV20-1,SAGTSGTQETQY
few,TRBV18,ASSPPQGAVYGYT